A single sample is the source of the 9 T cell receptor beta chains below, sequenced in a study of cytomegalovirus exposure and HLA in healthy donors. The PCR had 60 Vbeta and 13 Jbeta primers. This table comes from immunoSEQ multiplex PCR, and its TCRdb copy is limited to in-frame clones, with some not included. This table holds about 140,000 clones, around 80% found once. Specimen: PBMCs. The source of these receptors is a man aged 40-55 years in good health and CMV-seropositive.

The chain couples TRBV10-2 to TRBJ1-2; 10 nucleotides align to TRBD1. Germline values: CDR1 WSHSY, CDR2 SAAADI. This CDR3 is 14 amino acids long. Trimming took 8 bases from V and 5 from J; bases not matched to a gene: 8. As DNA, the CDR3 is TGCGCCAGCCAACGGGACAGGGGATATTATGGCTACACCTTC. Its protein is CASQRDRGYYGYTF.

The CDR3 is CASSLLAGSYEQYF. The CDR3 nucleotides are TGTGCCAGCAGCTTACTGGCGGGAAGCTACGAGCAGTACTTC. The chain is built from TRBV7-9 and TRBJ2-7; D is perhaps TRBD2 (6 bases). CDR3 length: 14 residues. Trimming removed 2 bases at V and 3 bases at J, with 11 bases between. The germline gives CDR1 SEHNR, CDR2 FQNEAQ (reference sequence).

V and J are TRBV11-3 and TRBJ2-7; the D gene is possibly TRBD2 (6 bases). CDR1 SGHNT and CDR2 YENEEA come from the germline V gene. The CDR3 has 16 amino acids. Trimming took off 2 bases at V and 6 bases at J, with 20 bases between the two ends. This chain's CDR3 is CASSLWGGTGKGEQYF. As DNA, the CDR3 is TGTGCCAGCAGCTTATGGGGCGGGACCGGGAAGGGCGAGCAGTACTTC.

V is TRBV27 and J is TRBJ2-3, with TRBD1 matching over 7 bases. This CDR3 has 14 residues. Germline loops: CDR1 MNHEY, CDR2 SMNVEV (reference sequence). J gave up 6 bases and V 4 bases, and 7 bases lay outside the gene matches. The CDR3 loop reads CASSWVRGWDTQYF. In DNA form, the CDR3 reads TGTGCCAGCAGTTGGGTCAGGGGGTGGGATACGCAGTATTTT.

The CDR3 spells CASSLTGVWANEKLFF. DNA for the CDR3: TGTGCCAGCAGTTTAACCGGGGTGTGGGCTAATGAAAAACTGTTTTTT. The rearrangement uses TRBV27 and TRBJ1-4; no definite D call. V was clipped by 2 bases and J by 3 bases, with 13 bases between them. Germline CDR1 is MNHEY and CDR2 is SMNVEV (reference sequence). There are 16 residues in the CDR3.

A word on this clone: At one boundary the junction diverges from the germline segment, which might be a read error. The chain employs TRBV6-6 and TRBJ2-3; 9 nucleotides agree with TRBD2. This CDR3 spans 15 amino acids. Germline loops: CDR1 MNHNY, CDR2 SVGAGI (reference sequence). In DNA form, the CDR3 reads TGTACCAGCAGTGGTAGCGGGAGTCCCACAGATACGCAGTATTTT. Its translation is CTSSGSGSPTDTQYF.

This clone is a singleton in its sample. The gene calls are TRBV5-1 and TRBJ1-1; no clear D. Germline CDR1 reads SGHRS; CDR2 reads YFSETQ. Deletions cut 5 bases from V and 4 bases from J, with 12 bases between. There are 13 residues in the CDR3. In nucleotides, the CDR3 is TGCGCCAGCAGGTCAATGGTTAGCACTGAAGCTTTCTTT. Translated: CASRSMVSTEAFF.

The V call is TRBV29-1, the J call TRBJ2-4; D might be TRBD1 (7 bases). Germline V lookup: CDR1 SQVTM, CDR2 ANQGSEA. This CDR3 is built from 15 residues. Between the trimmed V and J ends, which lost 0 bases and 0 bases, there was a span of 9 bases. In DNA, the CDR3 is TGCAGCGTTGAAGACAGGGGGGAAGCCAAAAACATTCAGTACTTC. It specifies CSVEDRGEAKNIQYF.

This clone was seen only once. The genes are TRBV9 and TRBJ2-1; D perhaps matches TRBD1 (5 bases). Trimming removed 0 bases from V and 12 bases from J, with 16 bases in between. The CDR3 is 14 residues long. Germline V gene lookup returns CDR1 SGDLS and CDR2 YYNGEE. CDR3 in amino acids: CASSVGGTGQGQFF. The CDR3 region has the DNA TGTGCCAGCAGCGTAGGAGGTACAGGCCAGGGGCAGTTCTTC.